This T cell receptor (beta chain) came from a study of T cells in narcolepsy. There are 13 residues in the CDR3. The ends were cut back, 5 bases at V and 1 base at J, with 8 bases in the middle. Germline CDR1 SNHLY, CDR2 FYNNEI. The study's findings and limits: Autoreactive HCRT-specific and TRIB2-specific clonotypes were marked in same-patient CSF-versus-blood CD4+ comparisons. Reportedly, autoreactive clonotypes were serially detected in patients' blood but not controls'. In some patient and control memory CD4+ samples, autoreactive clones were absent.

Remarks on this clone: Its specificity is unknown.

TCRdb's copy holds only in-frame clones and misses some; the assay was immunoSEQ multiplex PCR. The data show some 23,000 clones, just under 85% seen once. J is TRBJ1-2 and V is TRBV2, with D unresolved. The clonotype originates from a human donor with narcolepsy. What was sequenced was CD45RA- memory CD4+ T cells from PBMCs. CDR3 in amino acids: CASSREDNYGYTF. CDR3 in DNA: TGTGCCAGCAGTCGCGAGGATAACTATGGCTACACCTTC.